One and the same sample provided the 23 T cell receptor beta chains below, sequenced in a study of beta chain features in type 1 diabetes. Study-wide results and limits: TCRB CDR3s from Type 1 diabetes patients were moderately but significantly shorter in all four CD4+ subsets.

Since all of the isolated RNA was reverse transcribed, expressed TCRB transcripts were what got sequenced. Profiling relied on immunoSEQ multiplex PCR, and the TCRdb table lists in-frame clones only, not all of them. The sample holds about 68,000 clones, approximately 47% seen once. Their antigens remain unidentified. Source material: central memory CD4+ T cells from blood. These receptors originate from a man aged 30-40 years with type 1 diabetes.

The chain has TRBV6-1 and TRBJ1-1; D not resolved. The CDR3 sequence is 12 residues long. Germline CDR1 reads MNHNS; CDR2 reads SASEGT. Between the trimmed V and J ends, which lost 3 bases and 8 bases, there was a span of 10 bases. In DNA form, the CDR3 reads TGTGCCAGCAGTGACGGGGTACAGGAAGCTTTCTTT. It is translated as CASSDGVQEAFF.

This clone appeared a single time. The J gene is TRBJ1-2, the V gene TRBV7-2; TRBD1 is a possible D gene (6 bases). Trimming removed 5 bases from V and 5 bases from J, with 15 bases in between. The CDR3 runs to 14 residues. Germline V CDR1 and CDR2: SGHTA, FQGNSA. CDR3 protein: CASSPPGTRYGYTF. The CDR3 nucleotides read TGTGCCAGCAGCCCGCCCGGGACAAGATATGGCTACACCTTC.

This clone was seen a few times. V is TRBV10-3 and J is TRBJ1-2; no reliable D call. This CDR3 comprises 12 residues. Germline-derived CDR1 and CDR2 are ENHRY and SYGVKD. Between the trimmed V and J ends, which lost 5 bases and 4 bases, there was a span of 8 bases. Here the CDR3 reads CAISQQSYGYTF. In DNA form, the CDR3 reads TGTGCCATCAGTCAACAGTCCTATGGCTACACCTTC.

The table lists this clone with a few counts. CDR3 residues: CASSKEQGHTEAFF. In nucleotides, the CDR3 is TGTGCCAGCTCTAAAGAACAGGGGCACACTGAAGCTTTCTTT. The J gene is TRBJ1-1, the V gene TRBV18, with 7 nucleotides matching TRBD1. With V trimmed by 6 bases and J by 3 bases, 7 bases remained unmatched. The length of the CDR3 is 14 residues. CDR1 KGHSH and CDR2 LQKENI come from the germline V gene.

This chain connects TRBV4-1 to TRBJ1-2, with D unclear. V lost 1 base, J lost 0 bases, and 6 bases lay in between. CDR3 length equals 14 residues. Per germline, CDR1 MGHRA and CDR2 YSYEKL. The CDR3 sequence: CASSQVSANYGYTF. Written as DNA, the CDR3 is TGCGCCAGCAGCCAAGTCTCTGCTAACTATGGCTACACCTTC.

This chain uses TRBV9 with TRBJ1-1; 10 positions agree with TRBD1. The V gene end was trimmed by 3 bases and the J gene end by 2 bases; junction bases not matched to a gene: 1. The CDR3 loop spans 14 amino acids. CDR1 and CDR2 (germline): SGDLS, YYNGEE. CDR3 loop: CASSATGGNTEAFF. The CDR3 DNA reads TGTGCCAGCAGCGCGACAGGGGGCAACACTGAAGCTTTCTTT.

The rearrangement links TRBV27 to TRBJ2-3, with D perhaps matching TRBD2 (6 bases). The germline V gene has CDR1 MNHEY and CDR2 SMNVEV (reference sequence). Trimming took off 2 bases at V and 0 bases at J, with 9 bases between the two ends. The length of the CDR3 is 15 residues. The CDR3 protein is CASSLGGASTDTQYF. CDR3 sequence (DNA): TGTGCCAGCAGTTTAGGAGGGGCTAGCACAGATACGCAGTATTTT.

This clone has more than one count but fewer than ten. V is TRBV11-2 and J is TRBJ2-3; D is unresolved. V was trimmed by 1 base and J by 9 bases, leaving 8 bases between them. Germline V gives CDR1 SGHAT, CDR2 FQNNGV. This CDR3 is built from 12 residues. CDR3 DNA sequence: TGTGCCAGCAGCTTAGGAGAGATAACGCAGTATTTT. Translating it yields CASSLGEITQYF.

The J gene is TRBJ2-3, the V gene TRBV14, with D possibly TRBD2 on 5 matching bases. Per the germline V gene, CDR1 is SGHDN and CDR2 is FVKESK. V was clipped by 2 bases and J by 0 bases, with 9 bases between them. The CDR3 sequence is 15 residues long. This CDR3 is CASSQRRTSTDTQYF. The CDR3 region has the DNA TGTGCCAGCAGCCAACGGCGGACTAGCACAGATACGCAGTATTTT. The full variable domain, its missing parts supplied by reference TRBV14 and TRBJ2-3, is EAGVTQFPSHSVIEKGQTVTLRCDPISGHDNLYWYRRVMGKEIKFLLHFVKESKQDESGMPNNRFLAERTGGTYSTLKVQPAELEDSGVYFCASSQRRTSTDTQYFGPGTRLTVL.

The V call is TRBV7-6, the J call TRBJ1-5; D is possibly TRBD1 (5 bases). Germline CDR1 reads SGHVS; CDR2 reads FNYEAQ. This CDR3 is built from 14 residues. The ends were cut back, 0 bases at V and 5 bases at J, with 8 bases in the middle. DNA for the CDR3: TGTGCCAGCAGCTTAGCGGCAGGGCATCAGCCCCAGCATTTT. This codes for CASSLAAGHQPQHF.

The chain couples TRBV10-3 to TRBJ2-7; TRBD1 is a possible D gene (5 bases). Per the germline V gene, CDR1 is ENHRY and CDR2 is SYGVKD. Trimming cost V 3 bases and J 2 bases, with 11 bases left between them. The CDR3 consists of 14 residues. Here the CDR3 reads CAISEQAYPYEQYF. The CDR3 nucleotides read TGTGCCATCAGTGAACAGGCCTACCCCTACGAGCAGTACTTC.

The chain is built from TRBV7-6 and TRBJ1-2, with TRBD1 matching over 8 bases. The junction had 4 bases not matched to a gene; V was cut back by 5 bases and J by 2 bases. The CDR3 consists of 14 residues. Germline V gene data show CDR1 as SGHVS and CDR2 as FNYEAQ. The CDR3 is CASSPRQGNYGYTF. As DNA, the CDR3 is TGTGCCAGCAGCCCCCGACAGGGGAACTATGGCTACACCTTC. Combining the CDR3 with reference TRBV7-6 and TRBJ1-2 gives the whole variable domain GAGVSQSPRYKVTKRGQDVALRCDPISGHVSLYWYRQALGQGPEFLTYFNYEAQQDKSGLPNDRFSAERPEGSISTLTIQRTEQRDSAMYRCASSPRQGNYGYTFGSGTRLTVV.

The chain has TRBV7-2 and TRBJ2-7; 11 bases are shared with TRBD1. The V gene's germline CDR1 is SGHTA and CDR2 FQGNSA. Germline trimming cut 1 base from V and 7 bases from J; bases unmatched to any gene: 6. The CDR3 length is 15 residues. CDR3 amino acids: CASSLGDRGGREQYF. For the CDR3, the DNA is TGTGCCAGCAGCTTAGGGGACAGGGGGGGGCGGGAGCAGTACTTC.

The chain recombines TRBV5-6 with TRBJ1-2, with 7 bases that match TRBD1. CDR1 is SGHDT, CDR2 YYEEEE, per germline. J was trimmed by 0 bases and V by 6 bases; bases with no gene match: 8. The CDR3 has 15 amino acids. The CDR3 is CASTTGGQSNYGYTF. In DNA form, the CDR3 reads TGTGCCAGCACCACCGGGGGACAGTCTAACTATGGCTACACCTTC.

The chain uses TRBV18 and TRBJ1-1; 8 nucleotides align to TRBD1. CDR1 and CDR2 from the germline V gene are KGHSH and LQKENI. The CDR3 contains 16 residues. After removal of 4 bases from V and 1 base from J, the junction contained 8 bases not matched to a gene. CDR3 loop: CASSLTTGTGNTEAFF. The CDR3 coding sequence is TGTGCCAGCTCACTAACCACCGGGACAGGGAACACTGAAGCTTTCTTT.

The chain carries TRBV5-1 and TRBJ2-5; weak D call: TRBD1 (6 bases). V lost 3 bases to trimming and J lost 5 bases, with 20 bases between them. This CDR3 has 16 residues. Per the germline V gene, CDR1 is SGHRS and CDR2 is YFSETQ. CDR3 protein: CASSWIQGGALETQYF. The CDR3 DNA reads as TGCGCCAGCAGCTGGATACAAGGGGGAGCTTTGGAGACCCAGTACTTC.

The sample holds a few counts of this clone. The J gene is TRBJ2-5, the V gene TRBV11-2; 14 bases fit TRBD2. Per germline, CDR1 SGHAT and CDR2 FQNNGV. The J segment lost 2 bases and the V segment lost 5 bases, leaving 7 bases of the junction unmatched. There are 17 residues in the CDR3. CDR3 coding DNA: TGTGCCAGCAGCCAGGGGACTAGCGGGGGCCTACAAGAGACCCAGTACTTC. Residues: CASSQGTSGGLQETQYF.

This clone turned up a few times. Other nucleotide sequences in the sample specify the same CDR3. The gene calls are TRBV11-3 and TRBJ2-5; D is unresolved. The V end was cut by 1 base, the J end by 2 bases, with 11 bases between. This CDR3 contains 15 residues. Germline V gene data show CDR1 as SGHNT and CDR2 as YENEEA. The CDR3 DNA is TGTGCCAGCAGCTTAGTGGGCCAGCCTCAAGAGACCCAGTACTTC. It translates to CASSLVGQPQETQYF.

The J gene is TRBJ1-3, the V gene TRBV16; D perhaps matches TRBD1 (5 bases). The CDR3 has 16 residues. CDR1 is KGHSY and CDR2 is FQNENV in the germline V gene. V lost 2 bases to trimming and J lost 3 bases, with 14 bases between them. In DNA, the CDR3 is TGTGCCAGCAGCCAAGCTCATCCAGGGAATGGAAACACCATATATTTT. It specifies CASSQAHPGNGNTIYF.

This chain connects TRBV7-9 to TRBJ2-6; possibly TRBD2 for D (5 bases). The CDR3 is made up of 15 amino acids. V was cut by 7 bases and J by 0 bases, with 10 bases left in between. CDR1 is SEHNR, CDR2 FQNEAQ, per germline (reference sequence). CDR3 in DNA: TGTGCCAGCATCAGAGGGCCCTCTGGGGCCAACGTCCTGACTTTC. This gives the protein CASIRGPSGANVLTF.

This chain joins TRBV6-1 and TRBJ1-2; 9 bases line up with TRBD1. V lost 11 bases and J lost 7; bases outside the gene matches: 11. CDR1 is MNHNS, CDR2 SASEGT, per germline. The length of the CDR3 is 13 residues. CDR3 in amino acids: CAATETGGLGYTF. The DNA of the CDR3 is TGTGCCGCCACAGAAACAGGGGGCCTTGGCTACACCTTC.

The gene calls are TRBV5-1 and TRBJ2-1; TRBD2 aligns across 11 bases. The CDR3 is made up of 15 amino acids. V shed 1 base, J shed 9 bases, and the junction held 6 bases outside the gene matches. Germline CDR1 SGHRS, CDR2 YFSETQ. The CDR3: CASSLIAGGPGEQFF. The DNA for the CDR3 is TGCGCCAGCAGCTTGATAGCGGGGGGGCCTGGTGAGCAGTTCTTC.

This clone appeared a single time. The rearrangement uses TRBV6-5 and TRBJ1-1; D possibly corresponds to TRBD1 (6 bases). Deletions cut 0 bases from V and 5 bases from J, with 10 bases between. The CDR3 contains 14 residues. Germline V gene data show CDR1 as MNHEY and CDR2 as SVGAGI. The CDR3 DNA follows: TGTGCCAGCAGTTACTCCGGGGGGCGAACTGAAGCTTTCTTT. Its protein is CASSYSGGRTEAFF.